These 17 T cell receptor beta chains were all obtained from the same sample, sequenced in a study of T-cell reconstitution after alpha-beta-depleted transplantation in children. Unique molecular identifiers were incorporated when the TCRbeta library was constructed. TCRdb used MiXCR to reprocess the PCR reads, holding one entry per CDR3 protein. The table records 600,000 to 700,000 distinct CDR3 sequences, under 15% of them present only once. Sequenced material: PBMCs, taken before TCRalphabeta/CD19-depleted stem cell transplant. These receptor sequences come from a girl aged 2-10 years with congenital amegakaryocytic thrombocytopenia, due to receive a stem cell transplant.

This clonotype was counted many times. The gene calls are TRBV20-1 and TRBJ2-5; D is unclear. CDR1 is DFQATT, CDR2 SNEGSKA, per germline (reference sequence). CDR3 length: 14 amino acids. V lost 1 base to trimming and J lost 2 bases, with 11 bases between them. CDR3: CSARGGGQQETQYF. The CDR3 coding sequence is TGCAGTGCTAGAGGGGGTGGCCAGCAAGAGACCCAGTACTTC.

This clonotype was seen at least ten times. The chain uses TRBV6-1 and TRBJ1-2; 10 bases align to TRBD1. From germline, CDR1 is MNHNS and CDR2 SASEGT. The CDR3 is 14 residues long. J was trimmed by 3 bases and V by 6 bases; bases with no gene match: 4. The CDR3 DNA sequence: TGTGCCAGCAGAGGACAGGGGGGGTACTATGGCTACACCTTC. As protein: CASRGQGGYYGYTF.

V gene TRBV7-9 combines with J gene TRBJ2-7, with 9 bases lining up with TRBD1. This CDR3 is built from 16 residues. Germline V gene sequence: CDR1 SEHNR, CDR2 FQNEAQ (reference sequence). V dropped 2 bases and J dropped 3; count of bases not matched to a gene: 8. The CDR3 coding sequence is TGTGCCAGCAGCTTACGAGGGGGGACAGGGCTCTACGAGCAGTACTTC. This codes for CASSLRGGTGLYEQYF. The entire variable domain, with the rest obtained from reference TRBV7-9 and TRBJ2-7, is as follows: DTGVSQNPRHKITKRGQNVTFRCDPISEHNRLYWYRQTLGQGPEFLTYFQNEAQLEKSRLLSDRFSAERPKGSFSTLEIQRTEQGDSAMYLCASSLRGGTGLYEQYFGPGTRLTVT.

This clonotype was counted at least ten times. The CDR3 loop reads CASSFGGRTEAFF. DNA of the CDR3: TGTGCCAGCAGTTTCGGGGGGCGGACTGAAGCTTTCTTT. This chain uses TRBV27 with TRBJ1-1; D possibly corresponds to TRBD1 (6 bases). CDR1 and CDR2 (germline): MNHEY, SMNVEV (reference sequence). The ends were cut back, 3 bases at V and 5 bases at J, with 10 bases in the middle. The CDR3 loop spans 13 amino acids.

This clonotype was seen many times. The V call is TRBV12-3 or TRBV12-4, the J call TRBJ1-2, with no clear D. The length of the CDR3 is 14 residues. The V end lost 3 bases, the J end lost 4 bases, and 12 bases lay between the germline ends. CDR3 amino acids: CASSLGATSYGYTF. CDR3 DNA sequence: TGTGCCAGCAGTTTGGGTGCAACGTCCTATGGCTACACCTTC.

The V gene is TRBV2, the J gene TRBJ2-7; TRBD2 matches 12 bases. The V gene's germline CDR1 is SNHLY and CDR2 FYNNEI. With V trimmed by 4 bases and J by 6 bases, 4 bases remained unmatched. The CDR3 length is 14 residues. The CDR3 bases are TGTGCCAGCAGTGGACGACTAGCGGGAGTCGAGCAGTACTTC. Amino acids: CASSGRLAGVEQYF.

The genes are TRBV7-3 and TRBJ1-3; no reliable D call. The length of the CDR3 is 16 residues. With 1 base removed from V and 0 bases from J, the gap between germline ends came to 10 bases. Germline V CDR1 and CDR2: SGHTA, FQGTGA. Written as DNA, the CDR3 is TGTGCCAGCAGCTTAAAGTTCCGTCTCTCTGGAAACACCATATATTTT. Amino acids: CASSLKFRLSGNTIYF.

This clonotype was seen only a few times. The gene calls are TRBV5-1 and TRBJ1-3; D not certain. Per the germline V gene, CDR1 is SGHRS and CDR2 is YFSETQ. The CDR3 runs 13 residues. V was clipped by 2 bases and J by 4 bases, with 7 bases between them. CDR3 DNA sequence: TGCGCCAGCAGCTTCGAGGGAGGAAACACCATATATTTT. It translates to CASSFEGGNTIYF.

This clonotype was seen at least ten times. V and J are TRBV29-1 and TRBJ1-2; D gene ambiguous. The CDR3 sequence is 11 residues long. CDR1 and CDR2 (germline): SQVTM, ANQGSEA. Trimming stripped 7 bases from V and 8 bases from J, with 14 bases between. As DNA, the CDR3 is TGCAGCGAGTACCACCCGGGGGGCTACACCTTC. It is translated as CSEYHPGGYTF.

A few counts support this clonotype. The rearrangement links TRBV12-5 to TRBJ2-1, with TRBD1 matching 7 bases. Germline assignment: CDR1 LGHNT and CDR2 FRNRAP. The CDR3 is made up of 15 amino acids. Trimming at V came to 5 bases and at J to 6 bases, leaving 10 bases not matched to a gene. CDR3 amino acids: CASGTLQGSPNEQFF. CDR3 sequence (DNA): TGTGCTAGTGGTACCTTACAGGGGAGCCCCAATGAGCAGTTCTTC.

This clonotype was seen repeatedly, ten times or more. The chain combines TRBV19 with TRBJ2-1; maybe TRBD2 (6 bases). The length of the CDR3 is 12 residues. Per the germline V gene, CDR1 is LNHDA and CDR2 is SQIVND (reference sequence). The germline V and J ends were trimmed by 4 bases and 9 bases, with 10 bases remaining between them. CDR3 nucleotide sequence: TGTGCCAGTAGTACGGGACTGACTGAGCAGTTCTTC. It yields the protein CASSTGLTEQFF.

The sample holds many counts of this clonotype. The V call is TRBV5-1, the J call TRBJ2-1; D is undetermined. Germline V gene lookup returns CDR1 SGHRS and CDR2 YFSETQ. The germline V and J ends were trimmed by 4 bases and 4 bases, with 9 bases remaining between them. This CDR3 has 13 residues. The CDR3 region has the DNA TGCGCCAGCAGCCGCAGCGCTTACAATGAGCAGTTCTTC. This encodes CASSRSAYNEQFF. Drawing the rest from reference TRBV5-1 and TRBJ2-1, the complete variable domain is KAGVTQTPRYLIKTRGQQVTLSCSPISGHRSVSWYQQTPGQGLQFLFEYFSETQRNKGNFPGRFSGRQFSNSRSEMNVSTLELGDSALYLCASSRSAYNEQFFGPGTRLTVL.

In its sample, this clonotype was seen many times. The CDR3 is CSAATSGAYNEQFF. CDR3 nucleotides: TGCAGTGCTGCGACTAGCGGGGCCTACAATGAGCAGTTCTTC. V gene TRBV20-1 combines with J gene TRBJ2-1; TRBD2 matches at 11 bases. The CDR3 consists of 14 residues. The junction had 2 bases not matched to a gene; V was cut back by 5 bases and J by 2 bases. CDR1 is DFQATT and CDR2 is SNEGSKA in the germline V gene (reference sequence).

This clonotype was seen repeatedly, ten times or more. The chain joins TRBV12-3 or TRBV12-4 to TRBJ2-6; D is possibly TRBD2 (5 bases). Trimming left V 5 bases short and J 0 bases short, with 11 bases between. The CDR3 sequence is 16 residues long. The chain's CDR3 is CASSRHGISGANVLTF. The CDR3 DNA is TGTGCCAGCAGTCGCCACGGGATCTCTGGGGCCAACGTCCTGACTTTC.

The chain links TRBV3-1 to TRBJ1-1; D is uncertain. Per the germline V gene, CDR1 is LGHDT and CDR2 is YNNKEL (reference sequence). V lost 0 bases and J lost 3, with 14 bases in between. The CDR3 is 16 residues long. As DNA, the CDR3 is TGTGCCAGCAGCCAAGATTTGGGGAGGGCTCACACTGAAGCTTTCTTT. Translating it yields CASSQDLGRAHTEAFF.

There are many counts of this clonotype. The CDR3 sequence is CSALSGRAKETQYF. CDR3 in DNA: TGCAGTGCCCTTAGCGGGAGGGCCAAAGAGACCCAGTACTTC. V is TRBV20-1 and J is TRBJ2-5; 11 bases match TRBD2. This CDR3 comprises 14 residues. V trimming: 6 bases; J trimming: 3 bases; junction bases outside the gene matches: 6. Germline CDR1 and CDR2: DFQATT and SNEGSKA (reference sequence).

The chain combines TRBV18 with TRBJ2-7; 13 nucleotides agree with TRBD2. This CDR3 spans 17 amino acids. The germline gives CDR1 KGHSH, CDR2 LQKENI. The V segment lost 8 bases and the J segment 6 bases; nucleotides outside the gene matches: 16. CDR3: CASTQQPRTSGSGEQYF. The DNA for the CDR3 is TGTGCCAGCACTCAGCAGCCGAGGACTAGCGGGAGTGGCGAGCAGTACTTC. Looking up the rest from reference TRBV18 and TRBJ2-7 gives the full variable domain: NAGVMQNPRHLVRRRGQEARLRCSPMKGHSHVYWYRQLPEEGLKFMVYLQKENIIDESGMPKERFSAEFPKEGPSILRIQQVVRGDSAAYFCASTQQPRTSGSGEQYFGPGTRLTVT.